The entry below gives a single T cell receptor (beta chain) sequence along with its context. The data were obtained in a study of blood T cell repertoires in COVID-19. Study information: In each case, the material was cDNA or gDNA derived from T cells, B-cell-depleted T cells, or PBMCs.

Germline assignment: CDR1 SGDLS and CDR2 YYNGEE. The CDR3 is 15 residues long. J lost 1 base, V lost 2 bases, and 3 bases had no gene match. Data came from immunoSEQ multiplex PCR; TCRdb stores just in-frame clones and leaves some out. The table shows approximately 49,000 clones, with roughly 89% occurring only once. The receptor comes from a man in his forties or fifties with acute or convalescent COVID-19. This rearrangement joins TRBV9 to TRBJ2-3, with 8 nucleotides matching TRBD2. The specimen was peripheral blood. The chain's CDR3 is CASSVGTRGTDTQYF. Here the CDR3 DNA reads TGTGCCAGCAGCGTTGGGACTAGGGGCACAGATACGCAGTATTTT.